These T cell receptor beta chains were read from a single sample in a study of T cell responses to AZD1222 COVID-19 vaccine. TCRdb's copy holds only in-frame clones and misses some; the assay was immunoSEQ multiplex PCR. The data hold about 130,000 clones, with approximately 95% observed a single time. Sequencing used peripheral blood, obtained 28 days after the second AZD1222 dose. The receptor source for this set is an adult who received the AZD1222 COVID-19 vaccine. CDR3s include the opening cysteine and the closing phenylalanine or tryptophan. Each record gives: J gene, CDR3 length, V gene, clone size, D gene, CDR3 protein, CDR3 DNA. A D gene is named only where the DNA matches it firmly. Clone size is not always given. Where it is, it says once, few, many or a class for expanded clones.

TRBJ1-5 | 15 | TRBV7-2 | NA | NA | CASSPIAGVNQPQHF | TGTGCCAGCAGCCCTATCGCAGGGGTGAATCAGCCCCAGCATTTT
TRBJ1-1 | 15 | TRBV27 | NA | NA | CASSQSATARLEAFF | TGTGCCAGCAGCCAGTCGGCGACAGCTAGACTTGAAGCTTTCTTT
TRBJ1-6 | 19 | TRBV21-1 | NA | NA | CASSRKPPLRSSYNSPLHF | TGTGCCAGCAGCCGCAAACCTCCCCTACGGTCCTCCTATAATTCACCCCTCCACTTT
TRBJ2-3 | 14 | TRBV29-1 | NA | NA | CSVGSAGAGYTQYF | TGCAGCGTTGGGTCCGCGGGGGCCGGGTATACGCAGTATTTT
TRBJ1-3 | 14 | TRBV30 | NA | NA | CAWNLASGGNTIYF | TGTGCCTGGAATCTGGCCTCGGGTGGAAACACCATATATTTT
TRBJ1-2 | 16 | TRBV11-2 | NA | NA | CASSGGLQDGHYGYTF | TGTGCCAGCAGCGGGGGGTTACAGGACGGCCACTATGGCTACACCTTC
TRBJ2-5 | 14 | TRBV5-1 | NA | NA | CASSWTDWGETQYF | TGCGCCAGCAGTTGGACAGATTGGGGAGAGACCCAGTACTTC
TRBJ1-2 | 13 | TRBV12-3/TRBV12-4 | once | NA | CASSLGNSNGYTF | TGTGCCAGCAGTTTAGGGAATTCGAATGGCTACACCTTC
TRBJ2-7 | 13 | TRBV7-9 | NA | NA | CASNRRTSYEQYF | TGTGCCAGCAACCGACGAACTTCCTACGAGCAGTACTTC
TRBJ2-5 | 15 | TRBV28 | NA | NA | CASSTPWDDQETQYF | TGTGCCAGCAGTACTCCCTGGGACGATCAAGAGACCCAGTACTTC
TRBJ2-3 | 13 | TRBV6-5 | few | TRBD1 | CATSDRGLDTQYF | TGTGCCACCTCGGACAGGGGGCTGGATACGCAGTATTTT
TRBJ2-7 | 12 | TRBV18 | NA | NA | CASSPGTDEQYF | TGTGCCAGCTCACCCGGGACGGACGAGCAGTACTTC
TRBJ2-7 | 12 | TRBV12-5 | NA | NA | CASLRDTYEQYF | TGTGCTAGCCTCCGGGACACCTACGAGCAGTACTTC
TRBJ1-2 | 13 | TRBV12-3/TRBV12-4 | NA | NA | CASSLAGPYGYTF | TGTGCCAGCAGTTTGGCAGGGCCGTATGGCTACACCTTC
TRBJ2-7 | 13 | TRBV6-5 | NA | TRBD1 | CASSRDRAYEQYF | TGTGCCAGCAGCCGGGACAGGGCGTACGAGCAGTACTTC
TRBJ1-2 | 14 | TRBV5-1 | NA | NA | CASTQTGGSYGYTF | TGCGCCAGCACCCAAACTGGGGGGAGCTATGGCTACACCTTC
TRBJ2-2 | 20 | TRBV11-3 | NA | NA | CASSLDRRAPTHRNTGELFF | TGTGCCAGCAGCCTCGATCGGCGAGCACCAACACATAGGAACACCGGGGAGCTGTTTTTT
TRBJ2-1 | 15 | TRBV5-5 | NA | NA | CASSVDRYSYNEQFF | TGTGCCAGCAGCGTAGACCGATATTCTTACAATGAGCAGTTCTTC
TRBJ2-3 | 16 | TRBV29-1 | NA | NA | CSVVILLASGTDTQYF | TGCAGCGTTGTCATATTGTTGGCTAGCGGCACAGATACGCAGTATTTT
TRBJ1-1 | 13 | TRBV12-3/TRBV12-4 | NA | NA | CASSSTGRTEAFF | TGTGCCAGCAGCTCGACTGGGCGGACTGAAGCTTTCTTT
TRBJ2-5 | 13 | TRBV6-5 | NA | TRBD1 | CASSSTGQETQYF | TGTGCCAGCAGTTCGACAGGGCAAGAGACCCAGTACTTC
TRBJ2-5 | 12 | TRBV12-3/TRBV12-4 | NA | NA | CASTQVRETQYF | TGTGCCAGCACTCAAGTAAGGGAGACCCAGTACTTC
TRBJ1-1 | 13 | TRBV29-1 | NA | NA | CSVEGGKDTEAFF | TGCAGCGTTGAAGGCGGGAAGGACACTGAAGCTTTCTTT
TRBJ2-7 | 12 | TRBV2 | NA | NA | CATGPFSYEQYF | TGTGCCACCGGACCGTTCTCCTACGAGCAGTACTTC
TRBJ1-6 | 13 | TRBV6-5 | NA | TRBD1 | CASSTRQGSPLHF | TGTGCCAGCAGTACGAGACAGGGGTCACCCCTCCACTTT
TRBJ2-2 | 14 | TRBV4-2 | few | NA | CASSHNMVAGELFF | TGTGCCAGCAGCCATAACATGGTCGCCGGGGAGCTGTTTTTT
TRBJ2-3 | 14 | TRBV5-4 | NA | TRBD1 | CASSRQGSTDTQYF | TGTGCCAGCAGCCGACAGGGGAGCACAGATACGCAGTATTTT
TRBJ2-7 | 14 | TRBV28 | NA | TRBD2 | CASSFQRGAYEQYF | TGTGCCAGCAGTTTCCAGCGGGGGGCCTACGAGCAGTACTTC
TRBJ2-1 | 14 | TRBV4-1 | NA | NA | CASSQVSGVNEQFF | TGCGCCAGCAGCCAAGTTTCCGGGGTCAATGAGCAGTTCTTC
TRBJ1-2 | 16 | TRBV24-1 | NA | NA | CATSDSDTTTIHGYTF | TGTGCCACCAGTGATTCCGACACCACTACTATACATGGCTACACCTTC
TRBJ1-1 | 14 | TRBV7-2 | NA | NA | CASSLVGGPAEAFF | TGTGCCAGCAGCTTAGTCGGAGGGCCCGCTGAAGCTTTCTTT
TRBJ2-3 | 16 | TRBV5-4 | NA | TRBD2 | CASSLGLAGGTDTQYF | TGTGCCAGCAGCCTGGGACTAGCGGGGGGCACAGATACGCAGTATTTT
TRBJ2-1 | 18 | TRBV6-2/TRBV6-3 | NA | NA | CASSYLRGDRLSYNEQFF | TGTGCCAGCAGTTATCTCAGGGGCGACCGACTCTCCTACAATGAGCAGTTCTTC
TRBJ1-5 | 13 | TRBV12-3/TRBV12-4 | NA | NA | CASTVGENQPQHF | TGTGCCAGCACCGTGGGGGAAAATCAGCCCCAGCATTTT
TRBJ2-7 | 14 | TRBV5-5 | NA | NA | CASSPRVSSYEQYF | TGTGCCAGCAGCCCCCGAGTTAGCTCCTACGAGCAGTACTTC
TRBJ2-5 | 16 | TRBV15 | once | NA | CATSRGGVGLDPTQYF | TGTGCCACCAGCAGAGGGGGGGTTGGGCTCGATCCCACCCAGTACTTC
TRBJ2-7 | 14 | TRBV6-6 | NA | TRBD2 | CASWTQREPYEQYF | TGTGCCAGCTGGACCCAGCGGGAACCCTACGAGCAGTACTTC
TRBJ1-1 | 13 | TRBV19 | NA | NA | CASSIVENTEAFF | TGTGCCAGTAGTATAGTTGAGAACACTGAAGCTTTCTTT
TRBJ2-1 | 12 | TRBV5-5 | once | NA | CASSITHNEQFF | TGTGCCAGCAGCATTACCCACAATGAGCAGTTCTTC
TRBJ1-1 | 12 | TRBV10-3 | NA | NA | CATGRVDTEAFF | TGTGCCACCGGACGGGTCGACACTGAAGCTTTCTTT
TRBJ1-1 | 11 | TRBV12-3/TRBV12-4 | once | NA | CASTSNTEAFF | TGTGCCAGCACCTCCAACACTGAAGCTTTCTTT
TRBJ2-5 | 14 | TRBV9 | NA | TRBD1 | CASSVQGAGETQYF | TGTGCCAGCAGCGTCCAGGGGGCCGGGGAGACCCAGTACTTC
TRBJ1-3 | 13 | TRBV28 | NA | TRBD1 | CATQIPGQATIYF | TGTGCCACCCAGATCCCGGGACAGGCTACCATATATTTT
TRBJ1-2 | 14 | TRBV7-2 | NA | TRBD1 | CASSSGTALFGYTF | TGTGCCAGCAGCTCCGGGACAGCCCTTTTTGGCTACACCTTC
TRBJ1-4 | 15 | TRBV7-9 | NA | NA | CASSLVGGAREKLFF | TGTGCCAGCAGCTTAGTCGGTGGGGCCAGAGAAAAACTGTTTTTT
TRBJ1-1 | 13 | TRBV2 | NA | TRBD1 | CASSLGQGFEAFF | TGTGCCAGCAGTCTGGGACAGGGTTTCGAAGCTTTCTTT
TRBJ2-1 | 17 | TRBV7-8 | NA | TRBD2 | CASSSSSGGRFYNEQFF | TGTGCCAGCAGCTCTTCTAGCGGGGGCCGTTTCTACAATGAGCAGTTCTTC
TRBJ1-6 | 16 | TRBV7-3 | NA | NA | CASSLRGRTYNSPLHF | TGTGCCAGCAGCCTCAGGGGCCGGACTTATAATTCACCCCTCCACTTT
TRBJ2-2 | 14 | TRBV7-9 | NA | NA | CASSPRHVSGELFF | TGTGCCAGCAGCCCCCGTCACGTCTCCGGGGAGCTGTTTTTT
TRBJ1-5 | 14 | TRBV5-4 | NA | TRBD1 | CASSEGQGLGPQHF | TGTGCCAGCAGCGAGGGACAGGGATTAGGGCCCCAGCATTTT
TRBJ1-4 | 12 | TRBV12-3/TRBV12-4 | few | NA | CASSRDNEKLFF | TGTGCCAGCAGCCGGGATAATGAAAAACTGTTTTTT
TRBJ1-2 | 17 | TRBV4-3 | NA | NA | CASSQDRSASRLSGDTF | TGCGCCAGCAGCCAAGACAGATCTGCCAGCAGGTTATCCGGAGACACCTTC
TRBJ1-5 | 16 | TRBV7-8 | NA | TRBD1 | CASSLFRRGLDQPQHF | TGTGCCAGCAGCTTATTCCGGAGGGGGCTGGATCAGCCCCAGCATTTT
TRBJ1-1 | 14 | TRBV18 | NA | NA | CASSPSRTGTEAFF | TGTGCCAGCTCCCCCTCCCGGACGGGGACTGAAGCTTTCTTT
TRBJ1-2 | 18 | TRBV10-3 | NA | NA | CAISERLIDRPTDYGYTF | TGTGCCATCAGTGAGAGACTCATCGACAGGCCGACAGACTATGGCTACACCTTC
TRBJ2-5 | 17 | TRBV4-3 | NA | TRBD1 | CASSQAPGQGNFGTQYF | TGCGCCAGCAGCCAAGCGCCGGGACAGGGGAATTTTGGGACCCAGTACTTC